This is a list of T cell receptor beta chains from one sample in a study of T cell repertoires in cytomegalovirus infection. TCRdb reprocessed the reads via MiXCR and lists one record per CDR3 protein. Among a few hundred thousand distinct CDR3 sequences listed, approximately 40% were seen once. What these receptors recognize is not known. This specimen consisted of cultured PBMCs, obtained from culture after CMV antigen stimulation. All receptors derive from a human donor in good health (CMV status not recorded). Some clones in this sample may be carry-over from other donors' samples. Each CDR3 is given with its conserved first and last residue. The D gene is left open where the match is weak. Expanded clones are given a class, and other clones once, few, many or no size at all.

j_call,d_call,clone_size,cdr3_length,v_call,cdr3_aa,cdr3_nt
TRBJ1-3,TRBD1,few,16,TRBV6-6,CASSYPRGTGGNTIYF,TGTGCCAGCAGTTATCCCCGTGGGACAGGGGGAAACACCATATATTTT
TRBJ1-5,TRBD1,NA,16,TRBV19,CASSRDTGGHNQPQHF,TGTGCCAGTAGTAGAGATACAGGGGGACACAATCAGCCCCAGCATTTT
TRBJ2-1,TRBD2,once,15,TRBV20-1,CSAQLGTSDMNEQFF,TGCAGTGCTCAACTCGGGACTAGCGACATGAATGAGCAGTTCTTC
TRBJ1-2,NA,NA,15,TRBV7-2,CASSQGVGPYYGYTF,TGTGCCAGCAGCCAGGGTGTGGGACCCTACTATGGCTACACCTTC
TRBJ2-4,TRBD1,NA,16,TRBV5-3,CASSSGTGGGRDIQYF,TGTGCCAGCAGCTCGGGGACAGGAGGTGGGCGGGACATTCAGTACTTC
TRBJ2-6,TRBD1,few,17,TRBV2,CASSLGQGGAGANVLTF,TGTGCCAGCAGTTTGGGACAGGGCGGCGCTGGGGCCAACGTCCTGACTTTC
TRBJ2-5,TRBD2,NA,15,TRBV7-2,CASSSTSGSGETQYF,TGTGCCAGCAGCTCGACTAGCGGGAGTGGAGAGACCCAGTACTTC
TRBJ2-2,NA,NA,14,TRBV7-6,CASSRGHIGGELFF,TGTGCCAGCAGCCGGGGACACATTGGCGGGGAGCTGTTTTTT
TRBJ1-4,NA,many,15,TRBV7-2,CASSLQRGLNEKLFF,TGTGCCAGCAGCTTACAACGGGGGCTTAATGAAAAACTGTTTTTT
TRBJ1-1,TRBD1,NA,15,TRBV6-5,CASREGGRLPTEAFF,TGTGCCAGCAGAGAAGGGGGCAGACTCCCAACGGAAGCTTTCTTT
TRBJ2-7,TRBD2,few,17,TRBV7-8,CASSPRSSGAFSYEQYF,TGTGCCAGCAGCCCGAGGTCTAGCGGGGCCTTCTCCTACGAGCAGTACTTC
TRBJ2-5,NA,NA,13,TRBV2,CASIAQGRETQYF,TGTGCCAGCATCGCGCAGGGGAGAGAGACCCAGTACTTC
TRBJ2-1,TRBD2,NA,13,TRBV6-6,CASKGGGADEQFF,TGTGCCAGCAAGGGCGGGGGGGCAGATGAGCAGTTCTTC
TRBJ2-7,NA,NA,13,TRBV27,CASRGATTYEQYF,TGTGCCAGCAGGGGGGCCACTACCTACGAGCAGTACTTC
TRBJ2-7,TRBD2,NA,15,TRBV10-3,CAIRRTSLGSYEQYF,TGTGCCATCAGGCGGACTAGTTTAGGGTCCTACGAGCAGTACTTC
TRBJ1-2,NA,NA,14,TRBV11-2,CASSLGSGARGYTF,TGTGCCAGCAGCCTTGGGTCAGGGGCGCGGGGCTACACCTTC
TRBJ2-1,NA,NA,13,TRBV28,CASSLGVFNEQFF,TGTGCCAGCAGTCTCGGGGTATTCAATGAGCAGTTCTTC
TRBJ2-7,TRBD2,NA,17,TRBV7-2,CASSSQGGLAGAYEQYF,TGTGCCAGCAGCTCTCAAGGGGGGCTAGCGGGCGCCTACGAGCAGTACTTC
TRBJ2-5,TRBD2,few,14,TRBV6-2/TRBV6-3,CASSSLAGVETQYF,TGTGCCAGCAGTTCCCTAGCGGGAGTGGAGACCCAGTACTTC
TRBJ1-2,NA,few,14,TRBV20-1,CSARDQLGARGYTF,TGCAGTGCTAGAGATCAGCTGGGGGCGAGAGGCTACACCTTC
TRBJ1-1,NA,few,14,TRBV7-2,CASSLTPAFTEAFF,TGTGCCAGCAGCTTAACCCCTGCCTTCACTGAAGCTTTCTTT
TRBJ1-2,NA,NA,12,TRBV12-3/TRBV12-4,CASSQRDYGYTF,TGTGCCAGCAGCCAGAGGGACTATGGCTACACCTTC
TRBJ2-3,TRBD2,NA,16,TRBV7-9,CASSLPSGGVGDTQYF,TGTGCCAGCAGCTTACCTAGCGGGGGCGTGGGAGATACGCAGTATTTT
TRBJ2-4,NA,NA,11,TRBV6-6,CASSSGGRKYF,TGTGCCAGCTCCTCCGGGGGACGAAAGTACTTC
TRBJ1-2,NA,NA,12,TRBV20-1,CSASIQLNGYTF,TGCAGTGCTAGCATACAGCTTAATGGCTACACCTTC
TRBJ2-1,NA,few,16,TRBV19,CASSIRGRGKGHEQFF,TGTGCCAGTAGTATTCGGGGGAGAGGTAAGGGCCATGAGCAGTTCTTC
TRBJ2-5,NA,few,14,TRBV7-2,CASSFRGTRETQYF,TGTGCCAGCAGCTTTAGGGGCACCCGGGAGACCCAGTACTTC
TRBJ1-1,NA,NA,12,TRBV19,CASSRGGSEAFF,TGTGCCAGTAGTAGGGGTGGTTCGGAAGCTTTCTTT
TRBJ1-1,NA,NA,13,TRBV2,CASSPDADTEAFF,TGTGCCAGCAGTCCGGACGCGGACACTGAAGCTTTCTTT
TRBJ2-5,NA,once,16,TRBV9,CASSVDLVARQETQYF,TGTGCCAGCAGCGTAGATCTAGTCGCCAGACAAGAGACCCAGTACTTC
TRBJ2-5,TRBD2,few,17,TRBV7-6,CASSLRPAGEGRETQYF,TGTGCCAGCAGCTTGAGGCCAGCGGGGGAGGGTCGAGAGACCCAGTACTTC
TRBJ2-3,NA,NA,16,TRBV11-2,CASSLRGGGSKDTQYF,TGTGCCAGCAGCTTGCGGGGAGGGGGTTCCAAGGATACGCAGTATTTT
TRBJ1-2,NA,NA,15,TRBV5-1,CASSPEGPLLYGYTF,TGCGCCAGCAGCCCGGAAGGCCCCCTACTATATGGCTACACCTTC
TRBJ2-7,NA,few,15,TRBV5-1,CASSPGPTSSYEQYF,TGCGCCAGCAGCCCAGGACCGACGAGCTCCTACGAGCAGTACTTC
TRBJ1-1,NA,few,13,TRBV6-1,CASSDESYTEAFF,TGTGCCAGCAGTGACGAGAGCTACACTGAAGCTTTCTTT
TRBJ2-5,NA,many,16,TRBV7-6,CASSRTPESPGETQYF,TGTGCCAGCAGCCGAACGCCCGAATCCCCCGGGGAGACCCAGTACTTC
TRBJ1-2,NA,few,13,TRBV10-3,CAISESQGDGYTF,TGTGCCATCAGTGAGTCCCAGGGAGATGGCTACACCTTC
TRBJ1-1,TRBD1,NA,18,TRBV4-1,CASSQATTGEVGNTEAFF,TGCGCCAGCAGCCAAGCGACTACAGGGGAGGTAGGGAACACTGAAGCTTTCTTT
TRBJ2-3,NA,few,11,TRBV28,CASIVRGTQYF,TGTGCCAGCATAGTTCGGGGTACGCAGTATTTT
TRBJ1-6,NA,NA,16,TRBV7-2,CASSLWTPIRTSPLHF,TGTGCCAGCAGCTTATGGACTCCAATAAGAACCTCACCCCTCCACTTT
TRBJ2-5,TRBD1,few,15,TRBV7-9,CASSPTWDRGETQYF,TGTGCCAGCAGCCCTACCTGGGACAGGGGAGAGACCCAGTACTTC
TRBJ2-4,NA,NA,15,TRBV7-2,CASSLTGLMGNIQYF,TGTGCCAGCAGCTTAACGGGCCTAATGGGAAACATTCAGTACTTC
TRBJ2-5,NA,NA,17,TRBV25-1,CASRPHGTTWWEETQYF,TGTGCCAGCAGGCCCCACGGGACAACGTGGTGGGAAGAGACCCAGTACTTC
TRBJ2-2,NA,NA,18,TRBV7-2,CASSLGGGALGDTGELFF,TGTGCCAGCAGCTTGGGGGGGGGCGCGTTGGGTGACACCGGGGAGCTGTTTTTT
TRBJ2-7,NA,NA,11,TRBV6-5,CASSQLGEQYF,TGTGCCAGCAGCCAGTTGGGGGAGCAGTACTTC